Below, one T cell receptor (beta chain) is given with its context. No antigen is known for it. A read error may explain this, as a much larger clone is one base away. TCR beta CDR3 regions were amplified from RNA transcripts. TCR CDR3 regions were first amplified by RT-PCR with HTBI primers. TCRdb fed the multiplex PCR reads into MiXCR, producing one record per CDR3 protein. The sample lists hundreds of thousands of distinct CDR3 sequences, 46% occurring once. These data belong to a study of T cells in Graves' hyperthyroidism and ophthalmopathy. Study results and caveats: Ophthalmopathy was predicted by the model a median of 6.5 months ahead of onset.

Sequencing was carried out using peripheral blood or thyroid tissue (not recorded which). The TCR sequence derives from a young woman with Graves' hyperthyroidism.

This CDR3 is CASSEFVGQETRYF. The DNA of the CDR3 is TGTGCCAGCAGTGAATTTGTGGGACAAGAGACCCGGTACTTC. V and J are TRBV2 and TRBJ2-5; the D gene is possibly TRBD1 (6 bases). Germline CDR1 is SNHLY and CDR2 is FYNNEI. This CDR3 is built from 14 residues. Filled out from reference TRBV2 and TRBJ2-5, the complete variable domain reads EPEVTQTPSHQVTQMGQEVILRCVPISNHLYFYWYRQILGQKVEFLVSFYNNEISEKSEIFDDQFSVERPDGSNFTLKIRSTKLEDSAMYFCASSEFVGQETRYFGPGTRLLVL.